This T cell receptor beta chain appears in the sequencing data of a study of T cells after somatic rescue of genetic block. This clone was seen a few times. The J segment lost 6 bases and the V segment lost 5 bases, leaving 9 bases of the junction unmatched. Germline V CDR1 and CDR2: SEHNR, FQNEAQ (reference sequence). CDR3 length: 16 amino acids. Clones were read by immunoSEQ multiplex PCR, and TCRdb kept only the in-frame ones, dropping some. This table has approximately 70,000 clones, more than 75% appearing once. The genes are TRBV7-9 and TRBJ1-6; 8 nucleotides agree with TRBD1. The sample was peripheral blood mononuclear cells (PBMCs). The TCR sequence derives from a young man. The CDR3 DNA reads TGTGCCAGCAGCCCGCTAAGGACAGGGTCTAATTCACCCCTCCACTTT. This sequence encodes CASSPLRTGSNSPLHF.